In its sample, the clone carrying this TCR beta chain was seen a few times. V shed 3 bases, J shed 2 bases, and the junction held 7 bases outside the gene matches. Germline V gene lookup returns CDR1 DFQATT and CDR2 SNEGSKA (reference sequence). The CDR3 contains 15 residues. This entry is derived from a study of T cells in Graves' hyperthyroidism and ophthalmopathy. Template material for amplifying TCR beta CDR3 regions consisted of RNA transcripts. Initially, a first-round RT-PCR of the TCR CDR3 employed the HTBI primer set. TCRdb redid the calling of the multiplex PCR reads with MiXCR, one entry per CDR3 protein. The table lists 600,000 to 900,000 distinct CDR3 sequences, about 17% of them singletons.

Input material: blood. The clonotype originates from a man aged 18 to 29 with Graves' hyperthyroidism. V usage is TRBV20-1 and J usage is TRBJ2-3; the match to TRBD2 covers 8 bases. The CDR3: CSASGRAWNTDTQYF. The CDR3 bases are TGCAGTGCTAGCGGGAGGGCCTGGAACACAGATACGCAGTATTTT.